This T cell receptor (beta chain) was recovered during a study of T-cell reconstitution after alpha-beta-depleted transplantation in children. The CDR3 extends over 13 amino acids. Trimming at V came to 4 bases and at J to 2 bases, leaving 2 bases not matched to a gene. As it was prepared, the TCRbeta library received unique molecular identifiers. TCRdb re-derived calls from the PCR reads in MiXCR, one entry per CDR3 protein. The table includes approximately 640,000 distinct CDR3 sequences, roughly 15% detected once. This clonotype was counted at least ten times. This material consisted of PBMCs from the stem cell graft donor, taken from the stem cell graft. The origin of this receptor is a human donor who donated a stem cell graft to a child with acute myeloid leukemia. The chain recombines TRBV12-3 or TRBV12-4 with TRBJ2-7; TRBD1 aligns across 7 bases. The CDR3 bases are TGTGCCAGCAGTTCGACAGGGCCCTACGAGCAGTACTTC. It translates to CASSSTGPYEQYF.